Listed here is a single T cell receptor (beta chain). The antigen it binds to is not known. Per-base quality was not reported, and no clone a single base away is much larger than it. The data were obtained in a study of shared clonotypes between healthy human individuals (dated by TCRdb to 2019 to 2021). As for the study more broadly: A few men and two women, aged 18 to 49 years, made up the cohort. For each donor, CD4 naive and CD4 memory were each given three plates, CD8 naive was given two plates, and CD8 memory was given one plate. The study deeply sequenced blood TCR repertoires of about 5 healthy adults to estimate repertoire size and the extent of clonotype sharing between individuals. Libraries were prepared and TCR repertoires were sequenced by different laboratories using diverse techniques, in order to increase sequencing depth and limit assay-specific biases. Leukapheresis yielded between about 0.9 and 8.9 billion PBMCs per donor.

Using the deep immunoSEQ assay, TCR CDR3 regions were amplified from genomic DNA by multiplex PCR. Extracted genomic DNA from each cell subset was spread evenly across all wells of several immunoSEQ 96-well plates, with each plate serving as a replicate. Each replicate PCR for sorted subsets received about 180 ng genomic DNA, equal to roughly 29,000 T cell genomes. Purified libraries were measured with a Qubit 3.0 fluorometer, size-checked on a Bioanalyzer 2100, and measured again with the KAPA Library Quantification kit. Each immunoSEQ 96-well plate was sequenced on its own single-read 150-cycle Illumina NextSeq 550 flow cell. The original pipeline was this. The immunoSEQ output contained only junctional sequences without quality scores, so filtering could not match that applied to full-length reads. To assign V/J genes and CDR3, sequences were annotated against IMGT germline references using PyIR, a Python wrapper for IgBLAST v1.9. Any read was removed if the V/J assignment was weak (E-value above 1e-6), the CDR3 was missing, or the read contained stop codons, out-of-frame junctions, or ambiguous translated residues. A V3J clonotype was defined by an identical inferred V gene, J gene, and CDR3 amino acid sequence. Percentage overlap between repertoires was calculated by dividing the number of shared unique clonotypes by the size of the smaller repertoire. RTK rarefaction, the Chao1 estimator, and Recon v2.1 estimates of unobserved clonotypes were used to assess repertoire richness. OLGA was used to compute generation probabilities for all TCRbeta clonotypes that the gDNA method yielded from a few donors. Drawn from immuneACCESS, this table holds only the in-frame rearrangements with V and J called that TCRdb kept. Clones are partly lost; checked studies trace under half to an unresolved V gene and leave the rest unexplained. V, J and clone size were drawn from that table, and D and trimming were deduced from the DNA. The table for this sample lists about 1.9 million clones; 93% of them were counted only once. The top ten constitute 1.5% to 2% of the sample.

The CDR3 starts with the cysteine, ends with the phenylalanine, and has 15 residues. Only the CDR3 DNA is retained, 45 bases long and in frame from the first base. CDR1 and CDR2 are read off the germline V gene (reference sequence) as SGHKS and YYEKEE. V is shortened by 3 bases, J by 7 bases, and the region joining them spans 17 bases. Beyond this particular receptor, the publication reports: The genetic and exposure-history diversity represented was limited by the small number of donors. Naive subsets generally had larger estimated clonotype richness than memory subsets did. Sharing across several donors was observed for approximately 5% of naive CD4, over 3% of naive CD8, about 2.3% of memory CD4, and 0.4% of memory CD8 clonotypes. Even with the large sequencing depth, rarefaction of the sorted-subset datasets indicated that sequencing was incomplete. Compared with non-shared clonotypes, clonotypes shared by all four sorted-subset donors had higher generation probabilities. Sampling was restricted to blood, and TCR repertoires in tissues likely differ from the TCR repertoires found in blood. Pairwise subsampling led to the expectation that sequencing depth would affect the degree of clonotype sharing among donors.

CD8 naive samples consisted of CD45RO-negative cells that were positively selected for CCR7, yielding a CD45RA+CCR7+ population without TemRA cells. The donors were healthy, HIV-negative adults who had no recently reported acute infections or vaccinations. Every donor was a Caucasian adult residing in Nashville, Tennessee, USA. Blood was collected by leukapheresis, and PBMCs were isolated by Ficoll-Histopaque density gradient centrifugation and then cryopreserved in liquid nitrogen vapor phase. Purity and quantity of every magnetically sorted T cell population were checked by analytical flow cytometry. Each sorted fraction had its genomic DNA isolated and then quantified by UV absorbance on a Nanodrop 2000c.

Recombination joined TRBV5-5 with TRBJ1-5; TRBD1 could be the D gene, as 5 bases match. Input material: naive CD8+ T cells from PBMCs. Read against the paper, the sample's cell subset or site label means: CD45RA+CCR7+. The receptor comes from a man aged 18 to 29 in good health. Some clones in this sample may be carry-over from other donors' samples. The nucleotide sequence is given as TGTGCCAGCAGCTGGAGGGAGGGAGGGGACCAGCCCCAGCATTTT. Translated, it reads CASSWREGGDQPQHF. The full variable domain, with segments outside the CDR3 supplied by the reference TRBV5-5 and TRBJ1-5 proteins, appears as DAGVTQSPTHLIKTRGQQVTLRCSPISGHKSVSWYQQVLGQGPQFIFQYYEKEERGRGNFPDRFSARQFPNYSSELNVNALLLGDSALYLCASSWREGGDQPQHFGDGTRLSIL.